This entry lists 9 T cell receptor beta chains sequenced from one sample in a study of response to subunit inactivated influenza vaccine. TCRdb passed the RT-PCR reads through MiXCR, listing each CDR3 protein once. This sample has hundreds of thousands of distinct CDR3 sequences; approximately 24% occur once, and the top ten carry less than 2.5%. The sequences come from CD4+ T cells sorted from PBMCs, collected 4 to 6 days after vaccination. These receptors were taken from a man aged 45-65 years who received an inactivated influenza vaccine.

There are a few counts of this clonotype. V usage is TRBV7-9 and J usage is TRBJ2-1; maybe TRBD2 (5 bases). V was shortened by 2 bases and J by 7 bases, with 15 bases between the two germline ends. CDR3 length equals 15 residues. Germline V gives CDR1 SEHNR, CDR2 FQNEAQ (reference sequence). CDR3: CASSLLPGMANEQFF. In DNA, the CDR3 is TGTGCCAGCAGCTTACTCCCGGGAATGGCGAATGAGCAGTTCTTC.

The V gene is TRBV5-1, the J gene TRBJ2-1; D ambiguous. The V gene's germline CDR1 is SGHRS and CDR2 YFSETQ. The CDR3 contains 12 residues. The V end was cut by 5 bases, the J end by 4 bases, with 7 bases between. CDR3 region: CASSEDYNEQFF. The CDR3 nucleotides are TGCGCCAGCAGTGAAGATTACAATGAGCAGTTCTTC.

Notes on this clonotype: One junction end does not reproduce the germline sequence, and a read error may be involved. The rearrangement uses TRBV5-1 and TRBJ2-3; the D gene is possibly TRBD1 (6 bases). The CDR3 has 15 residues. From germline, CDR1 is SGHRS and CDR2 YFSETQ. CDR3 DNA: TGCACCAGCAGCTTGATGGGGGCTAGCACAGATACGCAGTATTTT. Translation gives CTSSLMGASTDTQYF.

This clonotype showed up just once. This sequence joins TRBV6-2 or TRBV6-3 and TRBJ1-6; D is perhaps TRBD1 (5 bases). Germline lookup yields CDR1 MNHEY and CDR2 SVGEGT. This CDR3 comprises 14 residues. Between the trimmed V and J ends, which lost 6 bases and 14 bases, there was a span of 20 bases. The CDR3 protein is CASSSGQVRTALHF. In DNA form, the CDR3 reads TGTGCCAGCAGCTCCGGACAAGTTCGAACGGCCCTCCACTTT.

The V and J genes are TRBV10-3 and TRBJ2-1; 8 nucleotides align to TRBD2. J lost 9 bases, V lost 0 bases, and 7 bases had no gene match. The CDR3 contains 15 residues. The V gene's germline CDR1 is ENHRY and CDR2 SYGVKD. CDR3 coding DNA: TGTGCCATCAGTGAGTCGGTCCGGGGGGGAGGTGAGCAGTTCTTC. Protein sequence: CAISESVRGGGEQFF.

This clonotype was observed many times. The chain is built from TRBV5-6 and TRBJ1-5; D unclear. V was pared by 0 bases and J by 4 bases, with 8 bases between. The CDR3 consists of 14 residues. Germline V gives CDR1 SGHDT, CDR2 YYEEEE. The CDR3 coding sequence is TGTGCCAGCAGCTTGGCCAGTAAGAATCAGCCCCAGCATTTT. Protein: CASSLASKNQPQHF.

This clonotype appeared a few times. The gene calls are TRBV29-1 and TRBJ1-2; 7 nucleotides align to TRBD1. V was pared by 6 bases and J by 0 bases, with 4 bases of the junction left unmatched. The CDR3 totals 13 residues. From germline, CDR1 is SQVTM and CDR2 ANQGSEA. The CDR3: CSVMGTANYGYTF. As DNA, the CDR3 is TGCAGCGTGATGGGGACAGCTAACTATGGCTACACCTTC.

This clonotype was seen many times. The V and J genes are TRBV20-1 and TRBJ2-1; the match to TRBD2 covers 11 bases. This CDR3 comprises 14 residues. Trimming removed 5 bases from V and 3 bases from J; junction bases left unmatched: 3. In germline, CDR1 is DFQATT, CDR2 SNEGSKA (reference sequence). CDR3 coding DNA: TGCAGTGCTCAGGGGACTAGCGGCTACAATGAGCAGTTCTTC. This encodes CSAQGTSGYNEQFF.

This chain links TRBV20-1 with TRBJ2-1; 10 bases match TRBD2. Germline CDR1 reads DFQATT; CDR2 reads SNEGSKA (reference sequence). After removal of 6 bases from V and 4 bases from J, the junction contained 9 bases not matched to a gene. The CDR3 totals 15 residues. CDR3: CSAKTSGLYYNEQFF. The CDR3 coding sequence is TGCAGTGCCAAGACTAGCGGGTTGTATTACAATGAGCAGTTCTTC.